The 31 T cell receptor beta chains below all came from one sample that was sequenced in a study of PD-1 blockade in classical Hodgkin lymphoma. Brentuximab vedotin exposure varied, and every patient relapsed after autologous stem cell transplantation. Data came from immunoSEQ multiplex PCR; TCRdb stores just in-frame clones and leaves some out. The repertoire holds 120,000 to 150,000 clones, with about 78% as singletons. This material consisted of peripheral blood mononuclear cells (PBMCs), taken before the second cycle of nivolumab. The receptors shown here come from a human donor with classical Hodgkin lymphoma.

The genes are TRBV6-5 and TRBJ1-1; the D is unclear. Germline V gene sequence: CDR1 MNHEY, CDR2 SVGAGI. This CDR3 comprises 15 residues. Trimming took off 2 bases at V and 3 bases at J, with 13 bases between the two ends. The CDR3 spells CASSYREVGHTEAFF. In DNA form, the CDR3 reads TGTGCCAGCAGTTACAGGGAAGTCGGGCACACTGAAGCTTTCTTT.

The CDR3 protein is CASSVGLAGGNEQFF. CDR3 DNA sequence: TGTGCCAGCAGCGTAGGGCTAGCGGGAGGGAATGAGCAGTTCTTC. This chain uses TRBV9 with TRBJ2-1, with 12 positions matching TRBD2. The CDR3 length is 15 residues. The trim removed 0 bases at V and 7 bases at J, leaving 2 bases unmatched. Germline CDR1 SGDLS, CDR2 YYNGEE.

The gene calls are TRBV4-2 and TRBJ2-7; D not certain. This CDR3 is 15 amino acids long. Per the germline V gene, CDR1 is LGHNA and CDR2 is YNFKEQ. V lost 5 bases to trimming and J lost 3 bases, with 17 bases between them. The CDR3 DNA follows: TGTGCCAGCAGCTTGAGTTCTCCCAGTTACTACGAGCAGTACTTC. Encoded protein: CASSLSSPSYYEQYF.

V gene TRBV5-6 combines with J gene TRBJ2-1, with 7 bases lining up with TRBD1. CDR3 size: 15 residues. The V gene end was trimmed by 0 bases and the J gene end by 8 bases; junction bases not matched to a gene: 8. Germline V lookup: CDR1 SGHDT, CDR2 YYEEEE. In DNA, the CDR3 is TGTGCCAGCAGCTTGGACGCAGGGGGTGCGGATGAGCAGTTCTTC. It specifies CASSLDAGGADEQFF.

J is TRBJ1-1 and V is TRBV7-2, with D unresolved. Germline V gives CDR1 SGHTA, CDR2 FQGNSA. V lost 1 base to trimming and J lost 6 bases, with 12 bases between them. The CDR3 is made up of 14 amino acids. The chain's CDR3 is CASSLGPLGPEAFF. CDR3 bases: TGTGCCAGCAGCTTAGGTCCGCTCGGACCTGAAGCTTTCTTT.

This chain uses TRBV7-9 with TRBJ2-7, with 11 bases lining up with TRBD1. Germline trimming cut 5 bases from V and 6 bases from J; bases unmatched to any gene: 9. This CDR3 is built from 15 residues. The V gene's germline CDR1 is SEHNR and CDR2 FQNEAQ (reference sequence). The CDR3 DNA sequence: TGTGCCAGCAGCCGGGACAGGGGGGGTGTGTTCGAGCAGTACTTC. It specifies CASSRDRGGVFEQYF.

V and J are TRBV19 and TRBJ2-1; weak D call: TRBD1 (5 bases). The V gene's germline CDR1 is LNHDA and CDR2 SQIVND (reference sequence). Deletions cut 4 bases from V and 9 bases from J, with 16 bases between. This CDR3 region has 14 residues. CDR3 in amino acids: CASSRPAGSGEQFF. The CDR3 region has the DNA TGTGCCAGTAGTAGGCCCGCAGGGTCCGGTGAGCAGTTCTTC. The complete variable domain, with remaining parts taken from reference TRBV19 and TRBJ2-1, reads DGGITQSPKYLFRKEGQNVTLSCEQNLNHDAMYWYRQDPGQGLRLIYYSQIVNDFQKGDIAEGYSVSREKKESFPLTVTSAQKNPTAFYLCASSRPAGSGEQFFGPGTRLTVL.

The genes are TRBV5-6 and TRBJ1-4, with 8 bases aligning to TRBD1. V gave up 4 bases and J gave up 8 bases; unmatched junction bases: 13. This CDR3 region has 16 residues. The germline CDR1 and CDR2 sequences are SGHDT and YYEEEE. CDR3 residues: CASSKWTGPPAEKLFF. The CDR3 DNA reads TGTGCCAGCAGCAAATGGACAGGGCCCCCCGCGGAAAAACTGTTTTTT.

The gene calls are TRBV5-1 and TRBJ1-1, with D uncertain. Germline V gene data show CDR1 as SGHRS and CDR2 as YFSETQ. The CDR3 has 13 residues. Trimming removed 0 bases at V and 1 base at J, with 4 bases between. The DNA for the CDR3 is TGCGCCAGCAGCTTGGGAGAGAACACTGAAGCTTTCTTT. Encoded protein: CASSLGENTEAFF.

This rearrangement joins TRBV4-2 to TRBJ1-4, with a tentative D call TRBD1 (5 bases). Germline V CDR1 and CDR2: LGHNA, YNFKEQ. CDR3 length: 14 amino acids. Trimming took 3 bases from V and 0 from J, leaving 5 bases between them. CDR3 region: CASSQTATNEKLFF. CDR3 coding DNA: TGTGCCAGCAGCCAGACAGCAACTAATGAAAAACTGTTTTTT.

V usage is TRBV6-5 and J usage is TRBJ2-5; D is undetermined. The germline V gene has CDR1 MNHEY and CDR2 SVGAGI. This CDR3 has 13 residues. Trimming removed 4 bases at V and 4 bases at J, with 10 bases between. The CDR3 here is CASSFGSGETQYF. The CDR3 DNA sequence: TGTGCCAGCAGTTTTGGGTCAGGAGAGACCCAGTACTTC.

The V and J genes are TRBV2 and TRBJ1-5; D perhaps matches TRBD1 (6 bases). Trimming removed 7 bases from V and 2 bases from J, with 9 bases in between. This CDR3 is built from 13 residues. CDR1 is SNHLY, CDR2 FYNNEI, per germline. CDR3: CASNRQGNQPQHF. As DNA, the CDR3 is TGTGCCAGCAATAGACAGGGCAATCAGCCCCAGCATTTT.

The genes are TRBV18 and TRBJ1-4; D unresolved. CDR1 is KGHSH, CDR2 LQKENI, per germline. CDR3 size: 14 residues. Trimming removed 4 bases from V and 4 bases from J, with 10 bases in between. CDR3: CASSLGGGNEKLFF. The CDR3 DNA follows: TGTGCCAGCTCACTGGGTGGTGGTAATGAAAAACTGTTTTTT.

The chain carries TRBV9 and TRBJ2-7, with 8 bases lining up with TRBD2. Germline values: CDR1 SGDLS, CDR2 YYNGEE. Trimming at V came to 0 bases and at J to 6 bases, leaving 2 bases not matched to a gene. CDR3 size: 13 residues. The CDR3 DNA reads TGTGCCAGCAGCGTAGATAGCGGGACCGAGCAGTACTTC. Encoded protein: CASSVDSGTEQYF. The full variable domain, in which reference TRBV9 and TRBJ2-7 provide the parts outside the CDR3, is DSGVTQTPKHLITATGQRVTLRCSPRSGDLSVYWYQQSLDQGLQFLIQYYNGEERAKGNILERFSAQQFPDLHSELNLSSLELGDSALYFCASSVDSGTEQYFGPGTRLTVT.

This chain uses TRBV11-3 with TRBJ2-2; D remains ambiguous. From germline, CDR1 is SGHNT and CDR2 YENEEA. CDR3 size: 16 residues. V lost 4 bases and J 0 bases, leaving 12 bases between the germline ends. CDR3 amino acids: CASSSPELPNTGELFF. CDR3 coding DNA: TGTGCCAGCAGCTCACCGGAGCTCCCGAACACCGGGGAGCTGTTTTTT.

This chain joins TRBV18 and TRBJ2-7, with D perhaps given as TRBD1 or TRBD2 (5 bases each). This CDR3 is built from 18 residues. Trimming took 2 bases from V and 0 from J, leaving 20 bases between them. Looked up from germline, CDR1 is KGHSH and CDR2 is LQKENI. The CDR3 nucleotides read TGTGCCAGCTCACCAGTCGGGGTTCAGGGCCTTAGCTCCTACGAGCAGTACTTC. This gives the protein CASSPVGVQGLSSYEQYF.

This chain joins TRBV5-1 and TRBJ2-5; 8 bases fit TRBD1. CDR3 size: 15 residues. CDR1 SGHRS and CDR2 YFSETQ come from the germline V gene. V lost 0 bases and J lost 4; bases outside the gene matches: 5. CDR3: CASSLASGQGETQYF. The CDR3 DNA reads TGCGCCAGCAGCTTGGCTTCCGGACAGGGAGAGACCCAGTACTTC.

The sample holds a few counts of this clone. This chain uses TRBV6-4 with TRBJ2-1; D might be TRBD2 (6 bases). The germline CDR1 and CDR2 sequences are MRHNA and SNTAGT. The length of the CDR3 is 17 residues. Trimming took off 3 bases at V and 4 bases at J, with 19 bases between the two ends. The CDR3 spells CASSERILAWVYNEQFF. The CDR3 region has the DNA TGTGCCAGCAGTGAGCGAATCCTAGCGTGGGTTTACAATGAGCAGTTCTTC.

The V gene is TRBV6-1, the J gene TRBJ2-3, with D uncertain. Trimming shortened V by 2 bases and J by 2 bases, and 11 bases separated the two germline ends. CDR3 length: 15 residues. The germline V gene has CDR1 MNHNS and CDR2 SASEGT. CDR3 sequence: CASSESHDYTDTQYF. The CDR3 DNA reads as TGTGCCAGCAGTGAATCACATGATTACACAGATACGCAGTATTTT.

The CDR3 region is CASSRDTSGYEQYF. For the CDR3, the DNA is TGCGCCAGCAGCCGGGATACTAGCGGGTACGAGCAGTACTTC. The chain links TRBV4-1 to TRBJ2-7, with 9 nucleotides matching TRBD2. V lost 4 bases to trimming and J lost 4 bases; unmatched junction nucleotides: 5. The CDR3 length is 14 residues. CDR1 is MGHRA, CDR2 YSYEKL, per germline.

The J gene is TRBJ2-2, the V gene TRBV7-2; 7 bases are shared with TRBD1. The germline gives CDR1 SGHTA, CDR2 FQGNSA. This CDR3 spans 15 amino acids. The junction had 3 bases not matched to a gene; V was cut back by 1 base and J by 4 bases. The CDR3 DNA reads as TGTGCCAGCAGCTTAGACAGGGGAAGCACCGGGGAGCTGTTTTTT. Its protein product is CASSLDRGSTGELFF.

The chain employs TRBV7-3 and TRBJ2-1, with 9 bases fitting TRBD1. The CDR3 has 14 amino acids. Germline V lookup: CDR1 SGHTA, CDR2 FQGTGA. With 5 bases clipped from V and 4 bases from J, the junction kept 3 bases outside the gene matches. The CDR3 sequence is CASSLGTGYNEQFF. DNA for the CDR3: TGTGCCAGCAGCCTCGGGACAGGGTACAATGAGCAGTTCTTC.

This clone has more than one count but fewer than ten. The chain couples TRBV19 to TRBJ2-3, with D possibly TRBD2 on 5 matching bases. This CDR3 is 13 amino acids long. From germline, CDR1 is LNHDA and CDR2 SQIVND (reference sequence). Trimming took off 5 bases at V and 5 bases at J, with 11 bases between the two ends. The CDR3 region is CASSPGLLDTQYF. CDR3 bases: TGTGCCAGTAGTCCCGGACTTTTAGATACGCAGTATTTT.

The chain joins TRBV7-2 to TRBJ1-5; D remains ambiguous. V was clipped by 2 bases and J by 7 bases, with 9 bases between them. CDR1 and CDR2 from the germline V gene are SGHTA and FQGNSA. The CDR3 consists of 13 residues. The chain's CDR3 is CASSLSQHQPQHF. Here the CDR3 DNA reads TGTGCCAGCAGCTTAAGTCAACACCAGCCCCAGCATTTT.

The V gene is TRBV27, the J gene TRBJ2-7; TRBD2 matches 8 bases. CDR3 length: 16 amino acids. V was pared by 5 bases and J by 2 bases, with 11 bases of the junction left unmatched. Germline CDR1 and CDR2: MNHEY and SMNVEV (reference sequence). The CDR3 loop is CASSHPPGGPTYEQYF. CDR3 in DNA: TGTGCCAGCAGTCACCCGCCGGGGGGGCCGACCTACGAGCAGTACTTC.

In this sample, this clone turned up once. The chain uses TRBV5-4 and TRBJ1-3; perhaps TRBD1 as D (6 bases). This CDR3 is built from 15 residues. CDR1 and CDR2 from the germline V gene are SGHNT and YYREEE (reference sequence). Trimming took off 0 bases at V and 0 bases at J, with 7 bases between the two ends. This chain's CDR3 is CASSLDRVSGNTIYF. Here the CDR3 DNA reads TGTGCCAGCAGCTTGGACAGGGTCTCTGGAAACACCATATATTTT.

Only a few counts were recorded for this clone. The chain uses TRBV2 and TRBJ2-5; 13 positions match TRBD2. CDR1 and CDR2 from the germline V gene are SNHLY and FYNNEI. This CDR3 has 15 residues. J was trimmed by 5 bases and V by 4 bases; bases with no gene match: 4. The CDR3 protein is CASSGLAGGWETQYF. DNA of the CDR3: TGTGCCAGCAGTGGACTAGCGGGAGGTTGGGAGACCCAGTACTTC.

This clone was observed a handful of times. The V and J genes are TRBV27 and TRBJ1-5; no firm D call. CDR3 length: 15 residues. Deletions cut 7 bases from V and 1 base from J, with 14 bases between. Germline V lookup: CDR1 MNHEY, CDR2 SMNVEV (reference sequence). CDR3 sequence: CASTWTLRSNQPQHF. The CDR3 coding sequence is TGTGCCAGCACCTGGACCCTCCGAAGCAATCAGCCCCAGCATTTT.

In its sample, this clone was seen once. V is TRBV30 and J is TRBJ2-7, with TRBD1 matching over 8 bases. V shed 6 bases and J 6 bases; nucleotides not matched to a gene: 7. The CDR3 contains 12 residues. Germline V CDR1 and CDR2: GTSNPN, SVGIG (reference sequence). CDR3 sequence: CACGQGRGEQYF. The CDR3 DNA sequence: TGTGCCTGTGGACAGGGACGGGGCGAGCAGTACTTC. The full variable domain, completed using reference TRBV30 and TRBJ2-7, is SQTIHQWPATLVQPVGSPLSLECTVEGTSNPNLYWYRQAAGRGLQLLFYSVGIGQISSEVPQNLSASRPQDRQFILSSKKLLLSDSGFYLCACGQGRGEQYFGPGTRLTVT.

J is TRBJ2-5 and V is TRBV14; 7 bases are a match to TRBD2. The CDR3 consists of 16 residues. Germline loops: CDR1 SGHDN, CDR2 FVKESK. J lost 2 bases, V lost 3 bases, and 9 bases had no gene match. This chain's CDR3 is CASSHALGGVQETQYF. The CDR3 nucleotides are TGTGCCAGCAGCCACGCCCTGGGGGGGGTTCAAGAGACCCAGTACTTC.

This clone was counted a single time. The CDR3 coding sequence is TGTGCCAGCAGTGAAAAACTGTTTTTT. This translates into CASSEKLFF. This chain uses TRBV28 with TRBJ1-4; D is ambiguous. Trimming left V 5 bases short and J 8 bases short, with 0 bases between. Germline CDR1 is MDHEN and CDR2 is SYDVKM. This CDR3 spans 9 amino acids.